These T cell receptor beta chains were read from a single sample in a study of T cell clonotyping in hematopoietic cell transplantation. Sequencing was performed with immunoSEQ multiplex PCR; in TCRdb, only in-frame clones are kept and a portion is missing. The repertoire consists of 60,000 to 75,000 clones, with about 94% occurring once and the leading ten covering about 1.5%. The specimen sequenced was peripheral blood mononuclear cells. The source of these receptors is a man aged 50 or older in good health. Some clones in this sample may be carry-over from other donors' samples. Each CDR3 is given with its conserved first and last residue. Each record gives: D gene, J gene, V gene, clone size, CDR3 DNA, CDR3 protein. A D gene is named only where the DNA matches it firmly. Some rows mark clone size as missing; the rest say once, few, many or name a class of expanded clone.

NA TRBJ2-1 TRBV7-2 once TGTGCCAGCAGCCCCCGCGGCGGACCGATTGGTGAGCAGTTCTTC CASSPRGGPIGEQFF
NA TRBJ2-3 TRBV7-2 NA TGTGCCAGCAGATCCGGACCGCCGGGCGATACGCAGTATTTT CASRSGPPGDTQYF
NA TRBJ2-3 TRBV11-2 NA TGTGCCAGCAAAACTAGCACAGATACGCAGTATTTT CASKTSTDTQYF
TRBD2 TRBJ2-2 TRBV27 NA TGTGCCAGCGCTTGGACTAGCGGGGGAGCTAACACCGGGGAGCTGTTTTTT CASAWTSGGANTGELFF
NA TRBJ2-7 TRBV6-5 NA TGTGCCAGCAGCCGACTTTTTGTGGACAGCGACGAGCAGTACTTC CASSRLFVDSDEQYF
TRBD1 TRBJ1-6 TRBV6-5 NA TGTGCCAGCAGGGCTATTGGGACAGGGGGTTCACCCCTCCACTTT CASRAIGTGGSPLHF
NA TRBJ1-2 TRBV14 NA TGTGCCAGCAGCCAAGGGTTGACAAGGACTTATGGCTACACCTTC CASSQGLTRTYGYTF
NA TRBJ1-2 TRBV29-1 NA TGCAGCGCTTTGAGCAGGGAATTAGGCTATGGCTACACCTTC CSALSRELGYGYTF
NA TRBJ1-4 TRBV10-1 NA TGCGCCAGCAGTGAGTCGTGTCGGGCCAGAACTAATGAAAAACTGTTTTTT CASSESCRARTNEKLFF
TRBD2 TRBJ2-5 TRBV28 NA TGTGCCGGCTCCGGGGATTCGGTGGCGGGAGGGGGCCAAACCCAGTACTTC CAGSGDSVAGGGQTQYF
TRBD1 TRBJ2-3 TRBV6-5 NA TGTGCCAGCAGTCAGGGACAGAGAACAGATACGCAGTATTTT CASSQGQRTDTQYF
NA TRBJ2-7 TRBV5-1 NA TGCGCCAGCAGCCCCGAGGGGAGACCTTCCTACGAGCAGTACTTC CASSPEGRPSYEQYF
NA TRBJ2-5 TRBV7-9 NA TGTGCCACCACCCGGGACTACCAAGAGACCCAGTACTTC CATTRDYQETQYF
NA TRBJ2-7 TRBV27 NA TGTGCCAGCGGGTCCCGGCCAAGGAGAAATACGGCCTACGAGCAGTACTTC CASGSRPRRNTAYEQYF
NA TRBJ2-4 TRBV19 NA TGTGCCAGTAAACAGGGCCTAGCCAAAAACATTCAGTACTTC CASKQGLAKNIQYF
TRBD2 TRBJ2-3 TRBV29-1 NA TGCAGCGTTGAATCCCCTACTAGCGGGGGGATGGGAGATACGCAGTATTTT CSVESPTSGGMGDTQYF
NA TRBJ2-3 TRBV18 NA TGTGCCAGCTCACCAGGGCTAAACACAGATACGCAGTATTTT CASSPGLNTDTQYF
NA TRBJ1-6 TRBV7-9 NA TGTGCCAGCAGCGTGGGACACCCGAGCTCCTATAATTCACCCCTCCACTTT CASSVGHPSSYNSPLHF
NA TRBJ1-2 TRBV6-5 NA TGTGCCAGCAAGCCGGACACTAACTATGGCTACACCTTC CASKPDTNYGYTF
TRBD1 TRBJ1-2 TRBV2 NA TGTGCCGGCCAGGGACAGGGCCACTATGGCTACACCTTC CAGQGQGHYGYTF
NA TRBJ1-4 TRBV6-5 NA TGTGCCAGCAGTAGAGACAGTGCAACTAATGAAAAACTGTTTTTT CASSRDSATNEKLFF
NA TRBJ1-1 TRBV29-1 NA TGCAGCGTTGTTTCGGGCCCTACAACATGGAACACTGAAGCTTTCTTT CSVVSGPTTWNTEAFF
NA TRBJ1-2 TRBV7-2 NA TGTGCCAGCAGCTTAGGGGCTTATGGCTACACCTTC CASSLGAYGYTF
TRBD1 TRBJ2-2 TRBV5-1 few TGCGCCAGCAGCACCCAGGGGGCGAGAGGGACCGGGGAGCTGTTTTTT CASSTQGARGTGELFF
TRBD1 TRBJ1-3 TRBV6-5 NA TGTGCCAGCAGTCAAGACAGGGTTGGAAACACCATATATTTT CASSQDRVGNTIYF
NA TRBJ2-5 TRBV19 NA TGTGCCAGTAACCACCAGGGCCAAGAGACCCAGTACTTC CASNHQGQETQYF
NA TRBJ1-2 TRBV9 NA TGTGCCAGCAGCGGCATAGGTTATGGCTACACCTTC CASSGIGYGYTF
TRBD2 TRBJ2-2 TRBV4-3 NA TGCGCCAGCAGCCGCGGGGGAGCGAACACCGGGGAGCTGTTTTTT CASSRGGANTGELFF
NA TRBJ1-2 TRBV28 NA TGTGCCAGCAGTTTATATGCAGGCGCTGTTAGTGGCTACACCTTC CASSLYAGAVSGYTF
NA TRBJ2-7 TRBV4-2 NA TGTGCCAGCAGCCAATCTCCACTCTACGAGCAGTACTTC CASSQSPLYEQYF
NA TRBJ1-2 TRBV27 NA TGTGCCAGCACTTCAGGGGTCGGTGGCTACACCTTC CASTSGVGGYTF
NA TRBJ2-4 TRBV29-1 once TGCAGCGTTAATGTAGGGGGGAACATTCAGTACTTC CSVNVGGNIQYF
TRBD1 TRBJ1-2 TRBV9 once TGTGCCAGCAGCGTAGTCGCGGACAGGGGGTATAATGGCTACACCTTC CASSVVADRGYNGYTF
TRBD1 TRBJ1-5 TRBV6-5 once TGTGCCAGCAGGTCAGGGGGAGGGCAGCCCCAGCATTTT CASRSGGGQPQHF
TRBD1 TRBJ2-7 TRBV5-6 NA TGTGCCAGCAGCTTTACCGGGACAGGCTTGGGCGAGCAGTACTTC CASSFTGTGLGEQYF
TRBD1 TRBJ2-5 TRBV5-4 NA TGTGCCAGCAGACAGGGGTTCCAAGAGACCCAGTACTTC CASRQGFQETQYF
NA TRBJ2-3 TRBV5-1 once TGCGCCAGCAGCGGGGGACAAAGCACAGATACGCAGTATTTT CASSGGQSTDTQYF
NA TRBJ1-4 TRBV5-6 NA TGTGCCAGCAGGGCCCGGGGGGCCCTTAATGAAAAACTGTTTTTT CASRARGALNEKLFF
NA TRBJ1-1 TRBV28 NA TGTGCCAGCAGTGCGACAGTCGTCACTGAAGCTTTCTTT CASSATVVTEAFF
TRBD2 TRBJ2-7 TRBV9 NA TGTGCCAGCAGCGTAGGGGGTCTAGCGGGAGTGAACGAGCAGTACTTC CASSVGGLAGVNEQYF
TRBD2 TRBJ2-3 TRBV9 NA TGTGCCAGCAGCGGGCCGGGACTAGCTACAGATACGCAGTATTTT CASSGPGLATDTQYF
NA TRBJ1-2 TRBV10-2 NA TGCGCCAGCATGGGGGACTATGGCTACACCTTC CASMGDYGYTF
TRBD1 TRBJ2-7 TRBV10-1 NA TGCGCCAGCAGAAAAGGGCCCCGGGGACAGGGTTCGGGGGAGCAGTACTTC CASRKGPRGQGSGEQYF
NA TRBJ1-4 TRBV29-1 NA TGCAGCGTTGTCGGTGGGGGGCTCGGTGAAAAACTGTTTTTT CSVVGGGLGEKLFF
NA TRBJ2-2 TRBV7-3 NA TGTGCCAGCAGCTTACCCCAGAGCGGGTCTAACACCGGGGAGCTGTTTTTT CASSLPQSGSNTGELFF
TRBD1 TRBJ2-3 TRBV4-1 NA TGCGCCAGCAGCCAAGAACAGGGGGCCGTCAATACGCAGTATTTT CASSQEQGAVNTQYF
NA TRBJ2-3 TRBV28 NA TGTGCCAGCAGTTTTCTGAGCGCCACAGATACGCAGTATTTT CASSFLSATDTQYF
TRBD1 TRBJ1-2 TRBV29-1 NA TGCAGCGTTGAAGACAGGGGGCGCGAGGACTATGGCTACACCTTC CSVEDRGREDYGYTF
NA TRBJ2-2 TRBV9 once TGTGCCAGCAGCGCGGGACACGGGGAGCTGTTTTTT CASSAGHGELFF
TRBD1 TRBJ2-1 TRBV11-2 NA TGTGCCAGCAAACTGGGACAGGGGGCAGGCAATGAGCAGTTCTTC CASKLGQGAGNEQFF
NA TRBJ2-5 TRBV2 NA TGTGCCAGCAGTGACCCACCCCAAGAGACCCAGTACTTC CASSDPPQETQYF
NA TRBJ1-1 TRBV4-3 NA TGCGCCAGCAGCCAAGATTTAGTGAACACTGAAGCTTTCTTT CASSQDLVNTEAFF
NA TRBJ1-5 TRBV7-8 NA TGTGCCAGCAGCGAGTACACGACTAATCAGCCCCAGCATTTT CASSEYTTNQPQHF
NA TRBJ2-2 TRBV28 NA TGTGCCAGCAGCTCCTGGGGCGGGAAGGACACCGGGGAGCTGTTTTTT CASSSWGGKDTGELFF
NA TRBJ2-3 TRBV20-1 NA TGCAGTGCTATACGAGCAGATACGCAGTATTTT CSAIRADTQYF
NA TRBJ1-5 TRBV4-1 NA TGCGCCAGCAGCCAAGTCTTTCCGCAGGGTCAAAATCAGCCCCAGCATTTT CASSQVFPQGQNQPQHF
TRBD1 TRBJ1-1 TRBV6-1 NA TGTGCCAGCAGTGATAGGTCAGGGGGCAACACTGAAGCTTTCTTT CASSDRSGGNTEAFF
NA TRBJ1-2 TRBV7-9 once TGTGCCAGTACCCCGGACGGGTATGGCTACACCTTC CASTPDGYGYTF
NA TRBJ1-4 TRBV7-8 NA TGTGCCAGCAGCTCCAAGGCAGGGGTACCTGAAAAACTGTTTTTT CASSSKAGVPEKLFF
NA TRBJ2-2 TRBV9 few TGTGCCAGCAGCGAGGGGGGGGGCGCTGGTCTCGGGGAGCTGTTTTTT CASSEGGGAGLGELFF